This T cell receptor beta chain is from a study of CD8+ T cells in alopecia areata. Overall study context: Scoring of severity for treated patients was based on percentage of affected scalp area. General study findings and limits: Scalp clonality and expanded CD8+ clones among the top 100 fell significantly with tofacitinib. Affected scalp, especially in alopecia totalis/universalis, had a higher clonality than normal scalp did.

With 4 bases removed from V and 0 bases from J, the gap between germline ends came to 9 bases. The CDR3 covers 13 residues. Germline V CDR1 and CDR2: GTSNPN, SVGIG (reference sequence). As concerns this clone: Its target is not known.

Sequencing used cDNA as its template, made by extracting RNA and reverse transcribing it. The protocol was immunoSEQ multiplex PCR, while the TCRdb copy is restricted to in-frame clones and leaves out a portion. The top ten clones hold approximately 1.3% of a sample with 150,000 to 200,000 clones, less than 70% of them seen once. Treatment of the sample: oral pan-JAK inhibitor, 5-10 mg twice daily. PBMCs were stained for CD3, CD4 and CD8, and CD4+ and CD8+ T cells were sorted. Sequenced material: CD4+ T cells sorted from blood, taken at approximately week 49, from a patient treated with tofacitinib. This receptor was taken from a human donor with alopecia areata. The chain links TRBV30 to TRBJ1-1; the D is unclear. The CDR3 DNA is TGTGCCTGGATAATTGCGGTGAACACTGAAGCTTTCTTT. Its protein is CAWIIAVNTEAFF.